Below, 32 T cell receptor beta chains from the same sample are listed, as sequenced in a study of cytomegalovirus exposure and HLA in healthy donors. PCR amplification relied on 60 Vbeta primers (plus 13 Jbeta primers). The method was immunoSEQ multiplex PCR; TCRdb's version includes in-frame clones alone and lacks a portion of them. The sample consists of over 90,000 clones, around 79% of them appearing once. The specimen was PBMCs. The receptors here all came from a woman between 70 and 85 years old in good health and CMV-seropositive.

Notes on this clone: Other DNA sequences in the sample encode the same CDR3. CDR3 loop: CASSVRGGNEKLFF. DNA for the CDR3: TGTGCCAGCAGCGTCAGGGGTGGGAATGAAAAACTGTTTTTT. This chain uses TRBV9 with TRBJ1-4, with D possibly TRBD1 on 6 matching bases. The CDR3 spans 14 residues. V gave up 2 bases and J gave up 5 bases, with 10 bases separating them. Per germline, CDR1 SGDLS and CDR2 YYNGEE.

This chain joins TRBV19 and TRBJ2-7; 8 nucleotides agree with TRBD2. J lost 5 bases, V lost 1 base, and 4 bases had no gene match. Per germline, CDR1 LNHDA and CDR2 SQIVND (reference sequence). CDR3 length: 14 amino acids. DNA for the CDR3: TGTGCCAGTAGTATAGTACTAGCGGACAACGAGCAGTACTTC. Its translation is CASSIVLADNEQYF.

The rearrangement uses TRBV28 and TRBJ2-7, with 7 bases lining up with TRBD1. Trimming removed 7 bases from V and 2 bases from J; junction bases left unmatched: 8. Germline CDR1 is MDHEN and CDR2 is SYDVKM. The CDR3 totals 14 residues. CDR3 region: CASTTRGPAYEQYF. CDR3 nucleotide sequence: TGTGCCAGCACCACGAGGGGGCCTGCCTACGAGCAGTACTTC.

In its sample, this clone was seen a few times. The V gene is TRBV5-1, the J gene TRBJ1-2; D perhaps matches TRBD1 (6 bases). V lost 4 bases and J lost 4, with 14 bases in between. The CDR3 runs 14 residues. Germline CDR1 is SGHRS and CDR2 is YFSETQ. The CDR3 DNA reads as TGCGCCAGCAGCAACGGACAGCGGATCTATGGCTACACCTTC. Encoded protein: CASSNGQRIYGYTF.

The chain recombines TRBV6-5 with TRBJ2-7, with D perhaps TRBD2 (6 bases). The V and J ends lost 6 bases and 0 bases respectively, with 15 bases between them. This CDR3 is 15 amino acids long. Germline CDR1 MNHEY, CDR2 SVGAGI. The CDR3 spells CASRVTSRSSYEQYF. The CDR3 nucleotides read TGTGCCAGCAGGGTCACTAGCCGAAGCTCCTACGAGCAGTACTTC.

The chain couples TRBV5-6 to TRBJ1-2; TRBD1 agrees at 7 bases. V was clipped by 6 bases and J by 4 bases; unmatched bases: 15. This CDR3 is built from 16 residues. Germline lookup yields CDR1 SGHDT and CDR2 YYEEEE. CDR3 DNA sequence: TGTGCCAGCAAAAACACGCATTCCGGGACAGCCTATGGCTACACCTTC. Residues: CASKNTHSGTAYGYTF.

The V call is TRBV7-2, the J call TRBJ2-5; 10 bases fit TRBD2. CDR3 length: 14 residues. The germline gives CDR1 SGHTA, CDR2 FQGNSA. Losses at the gene ends were 7 bases for V and 4 bases for J; bases not matched to a gene: 6. In nucleotides, the CDR3 is TGTGCCAGCAAAAGCGGGGGGGCCGTAGAGACCCAGTACTTC. Protein sequence: CASKSGGAVETQYF.

V and J are TRBV5-1 and TRBJ2-1; 9 nucleotides line up with TRBD1. Germline CDR1 is SGHRS and CDR2 is YFSETQ. With 7 bases clipped from V and 0 bases from J, the junction kept 11 bases outside the gene matches. The CDR3 loop spans 17 amino acids. The CDR3 region is CASRDRVFGSSYNEQFF. DNA of the CDR3: TGCGCCAGCCGGGACAGGGTTTTCGGGAGCTCCTACAATGAGCAGTTCTTC.

The gene calls are TRBV10-1 and TRBJ2-2; TRBD2 is a possible D gene (6 bases). The CDR3 consists of 15 residues. Trimming pared 2 bases from V and 0 bases from J, leaving 7 bases between. Germline CDR1 reads WNHNN; CDR2 reads SYGVQD (reference sequence). This CDR3 is CASSEGGANTGELFF. DNA of the CDR3: TGCGCCAGCAGTGAGGGAGGGGCGAACACCGGGGAGCTGTTTTTT.

V and J are TRBV15 and TRBJ2-3; 11 bases are shared with TRBD2. This CDR3 contains 16 residues. J lost 4 bases, V lost 4 bases, and 7 bases had no gene match. Germline assignment: CDR1 LNHNV and CDR2 YYDKDF (reference sequence). In nucleotides, the CDR3 is TGTGCCACCAGCATCCTTAGCGGGGGGGCTGCAGATACGCAGTATTTT. Its protein is CATSILSGGAADTQYF.

Of note for this clone: Its ends do not fully match the called genes, so a read error is possible. The V gene is TRBV5-6, the J gene TRBJ2-6, with TRBD1 identical over 12 bases. The CDR3 loop spans 18 amino acids. The germline gives CDR1 SGHDT, CDR2 YYEEEE. This CDR3 is CASSSGTGGAYGANGLTF. The CDR3 DNA reads as TGTGCCAGCAGTTCCGGGACAGGGGGCGCGTATGGGGCCAACGGCCTGACTTTC.

A single count supports this clone. This chain links TRBV28 with TRBJ2-7, with 9 bases lining up with TRBD1. The trim removed 6 bases at V and 6 bases at J, leaving 12 bases unmatched. This CDR3 spans 15 amino acids. The germline gives CDR1 MDHEN, CDR2 SYDVKM. The CDR3 spells CASRGPGTGSFEQYF. The CDR3 DNA reads TGTGCCAGCAGGGGACCAGGGACAGGGAGTTTCGAGCAGTACTTC.

The V gene is TRBV7-3, the J gene TRBJ2-1; TRBD1 matches at 9 bases. V lost 2 bases and J lost 7; bases outside the gene matches: 3. This CDR3 region has 14 residues. The germline gives CDR1 SGHTA, CDR2 FQGTGA. CDR3 loop: CASSLEGQGNEQFF. CDR3 in DNA: TGTGCCAGCAGCTTAGAGGGACAGGGTAATGAGCAGTTCTTC.

V usage is TRBV7-3 and J usage is TRBJ1-6; no clear D gene. Germline V gene data show CDR1 as SGHTA and CDR2 as FQGTGA. The CDR3 length is 16 residues. Trimming stripped 0 bases from V and 6 bases from J, with 12 bases between. CDR3 in DNA: TGTGCCAGCAGCTTAACGCCTCGAGGGAGTAATTCACCCCTCCACTTT. Its protein product is CASSLTPRGSNSPLHF.

This clone has just one count. V and J are TRBV2 and TRBJ1-5, with 7 bases that match TRBD1. CDR1 and CDR2 (germline): SNHLY, FYNNEI. CDR3 length equals 14 residues. Losses at the gene ends were 4 bases for V and 4 bases for J; bases not matched to a gene: 4. CDR3 residues: CASSGRQGNQPQHF. The CDR3 DNA sequence: TGTGCCAGCAGTGGGAGACAGGGTAATCAGCCCCAGCATTTT.

This clone has a single count. The CDR3 region has the DNA TGTGCCAGCAGGGTAGGAGGGGTGCCCGGGGAGCTGTTTTTT. Its translation is CASRVGGVPGELFF. The gene calls are TRBV6-5 and TRBJ2-2; possible D gene TRBD2, 6 bases. In germline, CDR1 is MNHEY, CDR2 SVGAGI. This CDR3 comprises 14 residues. Trimming took off 6 bases at V and 6 bases at J, with 14 bases between the two ends.

The V gene is TRBV5-4, the J gene TRBJ1-4; 7 bases fit TRBD1. Trimming took 9 bases from V and 1 from J; bases not matched to a gene: 3. This CDR3 contains 13 residues. CDR1 and CDR2 (germline): SGHNT, YYREEE (reference sequence). Here the CDR3 reads CAMQGVTNEKLFF. CDR3 nucleotides: TGTGCCATGCAGGGGGTAACTAATGAAAAACTGTTTTTT.

A few counts support this clone. The chain has TRBV7-6 and TRBJ2-3; TRBD2 is a possible D gene (5 bases). The CDR3 is 17 amino acids. Deletions cut 5 bases from V and 4 bases from J, with 22 bases between. Germline lookup yields CDR1 SGHVS and CDR2 FNYEAQ. CDR3 coding DNA: TGTGCCAGCAGCCCCACCCCCCGGGGTAGTGGGGCAGATACGCAGTATTTT. It specifies CASSPTPRGSGADTQYF.

The chain links TRBV28 to TRBJ2-5, with 9 bases matching TRBD1. Per germline, CDR1 MDHEN and CDR2 SYDVKM. The J segment lost 4 bases and the V segment lost 7 bases, leaving 1 base of the junction unmatched. This CDR3 has 12 amino acids. CDR3 DNA: TGTGCCAGCATGGGACAGGGAGAGACCCAGTACTTC. Protein: CASMGQGETQYF.

The chain carries TRBV19 and TRBJ2-3; TRBD2 matches 7 bases. The V gene end was trimmed by 4 bases and the J gene end by 3 bases; junction bases not matched to a gene: 7. Germline V gives CDR1 LNHDA, CDR2 SQIVND (reference sequence). The CDR3 has 15 amino acids. This CDR3 is CASSTQRDGTDTQYF. Written as DNA, the CDR3 is TGTGCCAGTAGTACCCAGCGGGACGGGACAGATACGCAGTATTTT.

This clone was picked up one time. The rearrangement joins TRBV7-8 to TRBJ2-2; no definite D call. The germline V gene has CDR1 SGHVS and CDR2 FQNEAQ. This CDR3 contains 14 residues. V was trimmed by 7 bases and J by 0 bases, leaving 9 bases between them. The CDR3 here is CASTRRANTGELFF. CDR3 sequence (DNA): TGTGCCAGCACCCGCCGGGCGAACACCGGGGAGCTGTTTTTT.

This clone turned up a few times. The V and J genes are TRBV6-5 and TRBJ1-2, with TRBD1 as a possible D gene (6 bases). CDR1 is MNHEY and CDR2 is SVGAGI in the germline V gene. The germline V and J ends were trimmed by 6 bases and 0 bases, with 14 bases remaining between them. The CDR3 has 15 residues. For the CDR3, the DNA is TGTGCCAGCAGGTCCCCGGGACAAACTAACTATGGCTACACCTTC. Residues: CASRSPGQTNYGYTF.

This clone has only a few counts. The gene calls are TRBV5-1 and TRBJ2-1; 7 bases agree with TRBD2. V was clipped by 0 bases and J by 0 bases; unmatched bases: 9. This CDR3 has 18 residues. Germline CDR1 and CDR2: SGHRS and YFSETQ. CDR3 loop: CASSLVSSGISSYNEQFF. The DNA for the CDR3 is TGCGCCAGCAGCTTGGTTTCTAGCGGCATAAGCTCCTACAATGAGCAGTTCTTC. Using reference TRBV5-1 and TRBJ2-1 for the parts outside the CDR3, the full variable domain is KAGVTQTPRYLIKTRGQQVTLSCSPISGHRSVSWYQQTPGQGLQFLFEYFSETQRNKGNFPGRFSGRQFSNSRSEMNVSTLELGDSALYLCASSLVSSGISSYNEQFFGPGTRLTVL.

V gene TRBV2 combines with J gene TRBJ2-7; D is possibly TRBD1 (6 bases). The CDR3 has 14 amino acids. Between the trimmed V and J ends, which lost 5 bases and 3 bases, there was a span of 14 bases. CDR1 is SNHLY and CDR2 is FYNNEI in the germline V gene. CDR3 region: CASSYVGQSYEQYF. The CDR3 DNA is TGTGCCAGCAGTTACGTTGGACAGAGCTACGAGCAGTACTTC.

This CDR3 reads CASSVKVGRATDTQYF. DNA of the CDR3: TGTGCCAGCAGCGTCAAAGTAGGGAGAGCCACAGATACGCAGTATTTT. The chain links TRBV9 to TRBJ2-3, with D possibly being TRBD2 (5 bases). Trimming shortened V by 2 bases and J by 2 bases, and 15 bases separated the two germline ends. This CDR3 comprises 16 residues. In germline, CDR1 is SGDLS, CDR2 YYNGEE.

The sample holds a few counts of this clone. V usage is TRBV7-2 and J usage is TRBJ1-1; weak D call: TRBD1 (5 bases). Germline V CDR1 and CDR2: SGHTA, FQGNSA. V lost 3 bases to trimming and J lost 6 bases, with 5 bases between them. This CDR3 region has 11 residues. CDR3 protein: CASSLTAEAFF. DNA of the CDR3: TGTGCCAGCAGCTTGACAGCTGAAGCTTTCTTT.

The CDR3: CASSPDRGAYNEQFF. The CDR3 DNA is TGTGCCAGCAGCCCGGACAGGGGGGCCTACAATGAGCAGTTCTTC. The gene calls are TRBV27 and TRBJ2-1, with 10 bases that match TRBD1. CDR1 MNHEY and CDR2 SMNVEV come from the germline V gene (reference sequence). CDR3 size: 15 residues. V lost 6 bases and J lost 2; bases outside the gene matches: 4.

The CDR3 DNA reads TGTGCCAGCAGTCCCACGGACAGGGGCCCAGATACGCAGTATTTT. This sequence encodes CASSPTDRGPDTQYF. The gene calls are TRBV27 and TRBJ2-3; 9 bases map to TRBD1. The V gene's germline CDR1 is MNHEY and CDR2 SMNVEV (reference sequence). This CDR3 has 15 amino acids. V was pared by 5 bases and J by 4 bases, with 7 bases of the junction left unmatched.

This sequence joins TRBV27 and TRBJ1-2; 9 nucleotides line up with TRBD1. Looked up from germline, CDR1 is MNHEY and CDR2 is SMNVEV (reference sequence). The CDR3 covers 16 residues. The V segment lost 6 bases and the J segment 0 bases; nucleotides outside the gene matches: 8. The CDR3 spells CASSPGQGMANYGYTF. For the CDR3, the DNA is TGTGCCAGCAGCCCCGGACAGGGGATGGCTAACTATGGCTACACCTTC.

This clone turned up a few times. The V gene is TRBV29-1, the J gene TRBJ2-1; TRBD2 matches 7 bases. CDR3 size: 18 residues. From germline, CDR1 is SQVTM and CDR2 ANQGSEA. V shed 4 bases and J 4 bases; nucleotides not matched to a gene: 19. CDR3 in amino acids: CSVAGAAGGTNNYNEQFF. Written as DNA, the CDR3 is TGCAGCGTTGCTGGTGCGGCAGGCGGGACTAATAATTACAATGAGCAGTTCTTC.

This chain uses TRBV5-1 with TRBJ2-7, with a possible D match to TRBD1 (6 bases). There are 15 residues in the CDR3. Per germline, CDR1 SGHRS and CDR2 YFSETQ. Trimming left V 0 bases short and J 2 bases short, with 12 bases between. As DNA, the CDR3 is TGCGCCAGCAGCTTGGCTAACAGGGTTACCTACGAGCAGTACTTC. Translation gives CASSLANRVTYEQYF.

The chain carries TRBV28 and TRBJ2-7; 11 bases map to TRBD2. J lost 6 bases, V lost 3 bases, and 7 bases had no gene match. The CDR3 is 15 residues long. In germline, CDR1 is MDHEN, CDR2 SYDVKM. The CDR3: CASSFLFGTSGEQYF. CDR3 bases: TGTGCCAGCAGTTTCCTGTTTGGGACTAGCGGCGAGCAGTACTTC.